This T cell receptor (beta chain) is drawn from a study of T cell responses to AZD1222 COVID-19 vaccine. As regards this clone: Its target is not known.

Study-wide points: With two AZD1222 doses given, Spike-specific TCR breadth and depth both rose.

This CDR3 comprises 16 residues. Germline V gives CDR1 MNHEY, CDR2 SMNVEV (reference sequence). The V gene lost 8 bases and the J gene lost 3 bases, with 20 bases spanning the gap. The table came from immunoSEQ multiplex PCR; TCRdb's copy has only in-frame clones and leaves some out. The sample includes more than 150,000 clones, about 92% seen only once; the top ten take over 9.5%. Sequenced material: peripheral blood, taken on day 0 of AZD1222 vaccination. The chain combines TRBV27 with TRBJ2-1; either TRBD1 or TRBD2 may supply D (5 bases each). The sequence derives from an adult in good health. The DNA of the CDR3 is TGTGCCAGCCTACCATCGCCCTCGGGGCACTACAATGAGCAGTTCTTC. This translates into CASLPSPSGHYNEQFF.